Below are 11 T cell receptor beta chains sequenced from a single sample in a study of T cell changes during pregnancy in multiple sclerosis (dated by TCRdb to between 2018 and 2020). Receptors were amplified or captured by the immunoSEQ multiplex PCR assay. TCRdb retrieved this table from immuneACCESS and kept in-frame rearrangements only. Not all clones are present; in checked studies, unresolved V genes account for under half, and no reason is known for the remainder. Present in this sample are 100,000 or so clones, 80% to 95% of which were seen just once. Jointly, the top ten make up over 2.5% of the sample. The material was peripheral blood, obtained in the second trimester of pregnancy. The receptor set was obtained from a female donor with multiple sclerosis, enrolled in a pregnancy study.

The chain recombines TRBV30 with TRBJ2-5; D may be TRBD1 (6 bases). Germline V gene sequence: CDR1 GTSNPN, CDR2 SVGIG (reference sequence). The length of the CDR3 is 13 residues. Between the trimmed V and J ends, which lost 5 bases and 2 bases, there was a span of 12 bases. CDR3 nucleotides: TGTGCCTGGTCAGGGGCAGCTCAAGAGACCCAGTACTTC. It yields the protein CAWSGAAQETQYF.

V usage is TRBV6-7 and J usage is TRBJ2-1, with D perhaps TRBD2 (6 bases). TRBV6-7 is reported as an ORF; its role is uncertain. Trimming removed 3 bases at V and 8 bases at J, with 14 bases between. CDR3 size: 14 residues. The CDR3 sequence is CASSYCGKVDEQFF. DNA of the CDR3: TGTGCCAGCAGTTATTGCGGGAAGGTCGATGAGCAGTTCTTC.

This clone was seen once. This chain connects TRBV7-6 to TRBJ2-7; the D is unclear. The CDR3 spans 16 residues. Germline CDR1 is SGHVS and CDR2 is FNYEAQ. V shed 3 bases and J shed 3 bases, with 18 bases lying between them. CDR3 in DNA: TGTGCCAGCAGCTTTGAAGACACGACGTCCGGCTACGAGCAGTACTTC. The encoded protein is CASSFEDTTSGYEQYF.

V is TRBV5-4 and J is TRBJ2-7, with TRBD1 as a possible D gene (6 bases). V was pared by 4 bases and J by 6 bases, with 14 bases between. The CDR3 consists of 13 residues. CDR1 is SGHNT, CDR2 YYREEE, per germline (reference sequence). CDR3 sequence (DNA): TGTGCCAGCAGCCCCCGGACAGCAACCGAGCAGTACTTC. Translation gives CASSPRTATEQYF.

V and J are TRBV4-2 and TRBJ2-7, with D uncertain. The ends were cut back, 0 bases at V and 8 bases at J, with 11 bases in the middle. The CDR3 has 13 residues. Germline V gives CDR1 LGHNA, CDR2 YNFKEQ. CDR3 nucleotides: TGTGCCAGCAGCCAAGATCGCCCTGAGAAGCAGTACTTC. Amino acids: CASSQDRPEKQYF.

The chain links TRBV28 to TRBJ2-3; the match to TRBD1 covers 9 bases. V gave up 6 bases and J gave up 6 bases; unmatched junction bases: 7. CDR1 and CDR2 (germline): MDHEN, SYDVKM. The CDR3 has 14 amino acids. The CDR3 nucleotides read TGTGCCAGCAGCCGGGACAGGGTGTTGGATACGCAGTATTTT. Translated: CASSRDRVLDTQYF.

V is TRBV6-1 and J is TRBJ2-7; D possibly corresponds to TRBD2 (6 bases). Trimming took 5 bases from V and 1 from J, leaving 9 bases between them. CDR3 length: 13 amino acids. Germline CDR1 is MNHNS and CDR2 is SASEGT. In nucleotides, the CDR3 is TGTGCCAGCAGTACGGAGGGGTCCTACGAGCAGTACTTC. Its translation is CASSTEGSYEQYF.

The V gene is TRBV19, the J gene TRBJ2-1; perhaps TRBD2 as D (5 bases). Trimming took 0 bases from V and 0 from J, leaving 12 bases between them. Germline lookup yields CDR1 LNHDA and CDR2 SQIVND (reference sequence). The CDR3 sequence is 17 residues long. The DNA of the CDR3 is TGTGCCAGTAGTATAGATCCCCTAGCCGGCTCCTACAATGAGCAGTTCTTC. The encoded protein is CASSIDPLAGSYNEQFF.

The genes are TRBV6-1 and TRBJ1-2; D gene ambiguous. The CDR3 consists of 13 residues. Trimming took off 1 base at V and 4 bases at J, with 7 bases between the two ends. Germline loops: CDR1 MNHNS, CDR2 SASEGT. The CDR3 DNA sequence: TGTGCCAGCAGTGAAGGGCCCATCTATGGCTACACCTTC. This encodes CASSEGPIYGYTF.

The chain's CDR3 is CASSPQTYEQYF. In DNA, the CDR3 is TGTGCCAGCAGCCCCCAAACCTACGAGCAGTACTTC. The V call is TRBV6-5, the J call TRBJ2-7; D remains unclear. The germline gives CDR1 MNHEY, CDR2 SVGAGI. V lost 6 bases and J 2 bases, leaving 8 bases between the germline ends. The CDR3 consists of 12 residues.

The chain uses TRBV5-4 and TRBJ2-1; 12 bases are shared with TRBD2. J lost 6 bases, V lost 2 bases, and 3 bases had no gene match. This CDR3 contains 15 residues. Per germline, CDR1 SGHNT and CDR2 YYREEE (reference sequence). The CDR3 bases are TGTGCCAGCAGCTTTGGACTAGCGGGAATCAATGAGCAGTTCTTC. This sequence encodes CASSFGLAGINEQFF. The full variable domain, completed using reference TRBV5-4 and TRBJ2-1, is ETGVTQSPTHLIKTRGQQVTLRCSSQSGHNTVSWYQQALGQGPQFIFQYYREEENGRGNFPPRFSGLQFPNYSSELNVNALELDDSALYLCASSFGLAGINEQFFGPGTRLTVL.